This T cell receptor beta chain is drawn from a study of Ad26.COV2.S vaccination and SARS-CoV-2 variants. As for the study in general: COV1001, an Ad26.COV2.S trial, supplied this vaccine-arm donor.

As to treatment: about 20 received Ad26.COV2.S at low or high dose, single or two shots; several received placebo; per-sample allocation not given. After the first vaccine or placebo injection, samples were drawn on day 63. This adult donor, from Boston, was 18-55 years old. The repertoire was sequenced with immunoSEQ multiplex PCR; TCRdb's copy has only in-frame clones and lacks some. Of roughly 320,000 clones in the sample, over 75% were seen once. This CDR3 is 15 amino acids long. V shed 3 bases and J shed 5 bases, with 13 bases lying between them. Per germline, CDR1 LGHDT and CDR2 YNNKEL (reference sequence).

The chain combines TRBV3-1 (or the pseudogene TRBV3-2) with TRBJ1-4; tentatively, D is TRBD1 (5 bases). Here the sequenced sample was peripheral blood, taken in a trial of Ad26.COV2.S vaccine versus placebo. This clonotype was obtained from a person between 18 and 60 years old who received the Ad26.COV2.S COVID-19 vaccine or a placebo. This CDR3 reads CASSQEGTANEKLFF. The CDR3 DNA sequence: TGTGCCAGCAGCCAGGAAGGGACCGCAAATGAAAAACTGTTTTTT.